This paragraph reports one T cell receptor (beta chain). In the authors' workflow: Amplification of reference gene primers was used by the study to estimate nucleated cell counts. TCRdb's table, derived via immunoSEQ multiplex PCR, lists solely in-frame clones and lacks some. V and J calls and clone size are given by that table; D and trimming were obtained from the DNA. The sample contains fewer than 300,000 clones, roughly 84% of which appear only once. This sample was taken from a study of blood T cell repertoires in COVID-19. At the level of the study: COVID-19 samples from acute and convalescent phases originated in the United States, Italy and Spain.

Germline V lookup: CDR1 LGHDT, CDR2 YNNKEL (reference sequence). Trimming at V came to 1 base and at J to 8 bases, leaving 6 bases not matched to a gene. The CDR3 loop spans 15 amino acids. The source is a woman younger than 35 with acute or convalescent COVID-19. The sequencing input was peripheral blood. The chain recombines TRBV3-1 (or the pseudogene TRBV3-2) with TRBJ2-1, with 9 nucleotides matching TRBD2. The CDR3 reads CASSQAASGNDEQFF. CDR3 nucleotide sequence: TGTGCCAGCAGCCAAGCGGCTAGCGGGAATGATGAGCAGTTCTTC.